Shown below are 18 T cell receptor beta chains from a single sample sequenced in a study of T-cell memory formation after mild COVID-19. TCRdb reprocessed the 5' RACE reads with MiXCR, giving one entry per CDR3 protein. Among almost 550,000 distinct CDR3 sequences listed, approximately 20% were seen once. What was sequenced was PBMCs or a T cell subset sorted from them (not recorded which). The receptors were sampled from an adult woman who had mild COVID-19 (a few samples of this study predate the infection). Cell type and time point are not known.

In this sample, this clonotype turned up a few times. V usage is TRBV24-1 and J usage is TRBJ1-2; D uncertain. Germline loops: CDR1 KGHDR, CDR2 SFDVKD. V was pared by 11 bases and J by 8 bases, with 8 bases between. There are 9 residues in the CDR3. The CDR3 loop reads CANPGGYTF. The CDR3 DNA reads TGTGCCAACCCGGGGGGCTACACCTTC.

This clonotype was recorded a few times. The chain recombines TRBV4-3 with TRBJ2-3; D is ambiguous. Trimming left V 1 base short and J 6 bases short, with 14 bases between. The CDR3 runs to 15 residues. Germline V gene data show CDR1 as LGHNA and CDR2 as YSLEER. CDR3 loop: CASSQGSAPFDTQYF. The CDR3 DNA reads TGCGCCAGCAGCCAAGGTTCAGCCCCTTTTGATACGCAGTATTTT.

This clonotype was observed a handful of times. The chain is built from TRBV29-1 and TRBJ2-1, with D hard to call. V was clipped by 4 bases and J by 0 bases, with 10 bases between them. Germline-derived CDR1 and CDR2 are SQVTM and ANQGSEA. The CDR3 loop spans 14 amino acids. The CDR3 region has the DNA TGCAGCGTTGCCTCTCCTAGCTCCTACAATGAGCAGTTCTTC. Translated: CSVASPSSYNEQFF.

The chain recombines TRBV11-2 with TRBJ2-1; 7 bases line up with TRBD1. The V gene end was trimmed by 5 bases and the J gene end by 3 bases; junction bases not matched to a gene: 10. The CDR3 totals 16 residues. In germline, CDR1 is SGHAT, CDR2 FQNNGV. The DNA of the CDR3 is TGTGCCAGCAGCCCCCCCGAGGGGGCAGACTACAATGAGCAGTTCTTC. Encoded protein: CASSPPEGADYNEQFF.

This clonotype turned up a few times. V usage is TRBV11-2 and J usage is TRBJ2-1; TRBD1 agrees at 7 bases. Trimming cost V 2 bases and J 6 bases; bases outside gene matches: 1. The CDR3 spans 13 residues. Germline CDR1 reads SGHAT; CDR2 reads FQNNGV. The CDR3 loop reads CASSLTGVNEQFF. CDR3 DNA sequence: TGTGCCAGCAGCTTAACAGGGGTCAATGAGCAGTTCTTC.

V and J are TRBV27 and TRBJ1-5; unclear D gene. Germline V gives CDR1 MNHEY, CDR2 SMNVEV (reference sequence). CDR3 length: 15 amino acids. Deletions cut 6 bases from V and 2 bases from J, with 14 bases between. The CDR3 DNA is TGTGCCAGCAGAGGCCTAGGTTCCGGCAATCAGCCCCAGCATTTT. Translating it yields CASRGLGSGNQPQHF.

The CDR3 region is CASSQGTGYTQYF. In DNA form, the CDR3 reads TGCGCCAGCAGCCAAGGGACAGGCTATACGCAGTATTTT. The chain employs TRBV4-1 and TRBJ2-3, with 7 bases lining up with TRBD1. Germline values: CDR1 MGHRA, CDR2 YSYEKL. The CDR3 loop spans 13 amino acids. V dropped 1 base and J dropped 7; count of bases not matched to a gene: 2.

The chain carries TRBV7-2 and TRBJ1-2; TRBD1 matches at 7 bases. Germline assignment: CDR1 SGHTA and CDR2 FQGNSA. This CDR3 has 14 amino acids. The V segment lost 4 bases and the J segment 7 bases; nucleotides outside the gene matches: 9. CDR3 bases: TGTGCCAGCAGCTCGATGCCACAGGGGACTGGCTACACCTTC. The encoded protein is CASSSMPQGTGYTF.

This rearrangement joins TRBV5-5 to TRBJ2-7; the match to TRBD1 covers 12 bases. The CDR3 totals 15 residues. Germline trimming cut 3 bases from V and 5 bases from J; bases unmatched to any gene: 6. The V gene's germline CDR1 is SGHKS and CDR2 YYEKEE (reference sequence). The CDR3 region is CASSSLGTGGDEQYF. In DNA form, the CDR3 reads TGTGCCAGCAGCTCCTTGGGGACAGGGGGCGACGAGCAGTACTTC.

The chain couples TRBV5-1 to TRBJ1-2; 8 nucleotides agree with TRBD1. Germline V CDR1 and CDR2: SGHRS, YFSETQ. The CDR3 is 14 residues long. The V and J ends lost 3 bases and 6 bases, in that order; junction bases with no gene match: 7. The CDR3 is CASSWGGQGDGYTF. The CDR3 bases are TGCGCCAGCAGCTGGGGAGGACAGGGAGATGGCTACACCTTC.

The genes are TRBV29-1 and TRBJ2-7, with a tentative D call TRBD2 (5 bases). This CDR3 is built from 14 residues. Trimming pared 0 bases from V and 5 bases from J, leaving 14 bases between. CDR1 is SQVTM and CDR2 is ANQGSEA in the germline V gene. The CDR3 bases are TGCAGCGTTGAAGACTCGGATGGGAGTAACGAGCAGTACTTC. This sequence encodes CSVEDSDGSNEQYF.

V gene TRBV7-2 combines with J gene TRBJ2-5; D perhaps matches TRBD2 (6 bases). The CDR3 runs to 14 residues. The germline V gene has CDR1 SGHTA and CDR2 FQGNSA. The V gene lost 3 bases and the J gene lost 4 bases, with 12 bases spanning the gap. CDR3 loop: CASSFWRRGETQYF. The CDR3 coding sequence is TGTGCCAGCAGCTTTTGGAGGCGGGGAGAGACCCAGTACTTC.

CDR3 in DNA: TGTGCCAGCAGTGGACTAGCCCTTCCTGAGAATGAGCAGTTCTTC. As protein: CASSGLALPENEQFF. J is TRBJ2-1 and V is TRBV9, with 8 nucleotides matching TRBD2. From germline, CDR1 is SGDLS and CDR2 YYNGEE. J gave up 7 bases and V 5 bases, and 11 bases lay outside the gene matches. This CDR3 contains 15 residues.

V gene TRBV5-6 combines with J gene TRBJ2-7, with D perhaps TRBD2 (6 bases). The V gene lost 4 bases and the J gene lost 7 bases, with 12 bases spanning the gap. Germline lookup yields CDR1 SGHDT and CDR2 YYEEEE. The CDR3 covers 12 residues. The CDR3 DNA reads TGTGCCAGCAGCCCAAACCGGGAGGAGCAGTACTTC. Its translation: CASSPNREEQYF. The full variable domain, completed using reference TRBV5-6 and TRBJ2-7, is DAGVTQSPTHLIKTRGQQVTLRCSPKSGHDTVSWYQQALGQGPQFIFQYYEEEERQRGNFPDRFSGHQFPNYSSELNVNALLLGDSALYLCASSPNREEQYFGPGTRLTVT.

The chain couples TRBV4-1 to TRBJ2-7; 7 bases agree with TRBD1. V shed 0 bases and J 3 bases; nucleotides not matched to a gene: 8. Germline CDR1 reads MGHRA; CDR2 reads YSYEKL. CDR3 length: 16 residues. The CDR3 sequence: CASSQDLTGFGYEQYF. The CDR3 region has the DNA TGCGCCAGCAGCCAAGATCTGACAGGGTTCGGCTACGAGCAGTACTTC.

This clonotype was counted between two and nine times. The chain couples TRBV7-3 to TRBJ1-5; D gene ambiguous. V lost 5 bases to trimming and J lost 0 bases, with 11 bases between them. The CDR3 contains 15 residues. Looked up from germline, CDR1 is SGHTA and CDR2 is FQGTGA. The CDR3 region is CASSPSGDSNQPQHF. DNA of the CDR3: TGTGCCAGCAGCCCGAGCGGGGATAGCAATCAGCCCCAGCATTTT.

This chain connects TRBV7-3 to TRBJ2-3, with TRBD2 matching over 8 bases. J gave up 4 bases and V 5 bases, and 8 bases lay outside the gene matches. The CDR3 is 15 amino acids. Germline CDR1 reads SGHTA; CDR2 reads FQGTGA. CDR3 nucleotides: TGTGCCAGCAGCCCAAGCGGGAGTCGCTCAGATACGCAGTATTTT. Translating gives CASSPSGSRSDTQYF.

This clonotype was observed a few times. The chain couples TRBV24-1 to TRBJ2-3; 7 bases match TRBD1. V lost 0 bases, J lost 1 base, and 0 bases stayed unmatched. Germline V gene lookup returns CDR1 KGHDR and CDR2 SFDVKD. The CDR3 has 15 amino acids. CDR3 in amino acids: CATSDLTGGTDTQYF. The CDR3 DNA reads TGTGCCACCAGTGATTTGACAGGGGGCACAGATACGCAGTATTTT.